This passage covers 28 T cell receptor beta chains from one sample sequenced in a study of CD8 T cells in ankylosing spondylitis. Findings of the study overall: Characteristic, it appeared, of ankylosing spondylitis blood was a TCR beta motif of fewer than 10 highly homologous variants.

What these receptors recognize is not known. TCRdb used MiXCR to reprocess the 5' RACE reads, holding one entry per CDR3 protein. The sample records about 450,000 distinct CDR3 sequences, more than 25% being singletons. Source material: blood, either unsorted or a sorted T cell fraction (not recorded which). These receptors were taken from a male donor with ankylosing spondylitis.

The chain recombines TRBV11-3 with TRBJ2-5; tentatively, D is TRBD1 or TRBD2 (5 bases each). Per the germline V gene, CDR1 is SGHNT and CDR2 is YENEEA. V lost 5 bases to trimming and J lost 5 bases, with 21 bases between them. This CDR3 has 16 residues. For the CDR3, the DNA is TGTGCCAGCAGCCAAAGGGTGGGACCTGACGGGGAGACCCAGTACTTC. It translates to CASSQRVGPDGETQYF.

This clonotype was picked up one time. This chain uses TRBV18 with TRBJ2-1, with TRBD2 matching 9 bases. Trimming cost V 3 bases and J 8 bases; bases outside gene matches: 8. The CDR3 loop spans 15 amino acids. Germline V CDR1 and CDR2: KGHSH, LQKENI. The CDR3 protein is CASSPGGRAPDEQFF. As DNA, the CDR3 is TGTGCCAGCTCACCGGGCGGGAGGGCCCCGGATGAGCAGTTCTTC.

The chain uses TRBV12-3 or TRBV12-4 and TRBJ1-4; D is uncertain. Trimming cost V 1 base and J 8 bases, with 11 bases left between them. The CDR3 has 14 amino acids. In nucleotides, the CDR3 is TGTGCCAGCAGTTTAGGCAGTTTGGAAGAAAAACTGTTTTTT. Translated: CASSLGSLEEKLFF.

This rearrangement joins TRBV5-1 to TRBJ2-7; D assignment may be TRBD1 or TRBD2 (5 bases each). With 0 bases removed from V and 1 base from J, the gap between germline ends came to 8 bases. This CDR3 comprises 14 residues. Germline lookup yields CDR1 SGHRS and CDR2 YFSETQ. This CDR3 is CASSLGGGSYEQYV. The DNA for the CDR3 is TGCGCCAGCAGCTTGGGTGGGGGATCCTACGAGCAGTACGTC.

The gene calls are TRBV4-1 and TRBJ1-5; no clear D gene. Trimming shortened V by 0 bases and J by 7 bases, and 16 bases separated the two germline ends. In germline, CDR1 is MGHRA, CDR2 YSYEKL. This CDR3 comprises 16 residues. The chain's CDR3 is CASSQEGIMIRQPQHF. The DNA of the CDR3 is TGCGCCAGCAGCCAAGAAGGAATCATGATCCGCCAGCCCCAGCATTTT.

This clonotype has more than one count but fewer than ten. J is TRBJ2-2 and V is TRBV7-6; a weak D match, TRBD2 (5 bases). The CDR3 is made up of 14 amino acids. V was clipped by 1 base and J by 5 bases, with 8 bases between them. Germline V gives CDR1 SGHVS, CDR2 FNYEAQ. The CDR3 coding sequence is TGTGCCAGCAGCTTAGTGTCGGGAACCGGGGAGCTGTTTTTT. It yields the protein CASSLVSGTGELFF.

The chain uses TRBV3-1 and TRBJ2-6, with unresolved D. This CDR3 is 15 amino acids long. Germline CDR1 LGHDT, CDR2 YNNKEL (reference sequence). V was shortened by 1 base and J by 2 bases, with 6 bases between the two germline ends. CDR3 nucleotide sequence: TGTGCCAGCAGCCAAGTTTTACCTGGGGCCAACGTCCTGACTTTC. Translated, it gives CASSQVLPGANVLTF.

This clonotype turned up a few times. The chain joins TRBV20-1 to TRBJ2-7, with D perhaps matching TRBD2 (6 bases). V lost 6 bases to trimming and J lost 2 bases, with 11 bases between them. CDR1 and CDR2 (germline): DFQATT, SNEGSKA (reference sequence). The CDR3 spans 12 residues. The CDR3 loop reads CSASGSTYEQYF. For the CDR3, the DNA is TGCAGTGCGTCCGGGAGTACCTACGAGCAGTACTTC.

The V gene is TRBV5-1, the J gene TRBJ2-3; D gene uncertain. CDR3 length: 14 residues. From germline, CDR1 is SGHRS and CDR2 YFSETQ. V lost 0 bases and J 4 bases, leaving 9 bases between the germline ends. CDR3 loop: CASSLAHGSDTQYF. CDR3 DNA: TGCGCCAGCAGCTTGGCCCACGGATCAGATACGCAGTATTTT.

The J gene is TRBJ1-3, the V gene TRBV7-2; D ambiguous. The CDR3 covers 11 residues. Trimming pared 6 bases from V and 8 bases from J, leaving 8 bases between. Germline CDR1 SGHTA, CDR2 FQGNSA. The CDR3: CASRLLDTIYF. CDR3 coding DNA: TGTGCCAGCAGGCTATTGGACACCATATATTTT.

The chain uses TRBV2 and TRBJ1-6; D is perhaps TRBD1 (6 bases). V shed 5 bases and J shed 10 bases, with 15 bases lying between them. CDR1 and CDR2 (germline): SNHLY, FYNNEI. The CDR3 spans 14 residues. CDR3 coding DNA: TGTGCCAGCAGTACAGGGACTCGGGGATCACCCCTCCACTTT. This gives the protein CASSTGTRGSPLHF.

The rearrangement uses TRBV3-1 and TRBJ2-1; weak D call: TRBD2 (6 bases). V was trimmed by 3 bases and J by 5 bases, leaving 11 bases between them. Germline values: CDR1 LGHDT, CDR2 YNNKEL (reference sequence). The CDR3 extends over 14 amino acids. CDR3 nucleotides: TGTGCCAGCAGCCACCGAGGAGGGGACAATGAGCAGTTCTTC. Amino acid sequence: CASSHRGGDNEQFF.

This clonotype appeared a few times. The V and J genes are TRBV6-2 or TRBV6-3 and TRBJ2-7; no clear D. V lost 0 bases to trimming and J lost 7 bases, with 7 bases between them. The CDR3 contains 12 residues. CDR1 MNHEY and CDR2 SVGEGT come from the germline V gene. CDR3 amino acids: CASSYSIGEQYF. The CDR3 DNA follows: TGTGCCAGCAGTTACTCGATTGGTGAGCAGTACTTC.

The rearrangement uses TRBV7-9 and TRBJ2-3; D gene uncertain. Germline V lookup: CDR1 SEHNR, CDR2 FQNEAQ (reference sequence). This CDR3 is 15 amino acids long. The V end lost 1 base, the J end lost 2 bases, and 10 bases lay between the germline ends. In DNA form, the CDR3 reads TGTGCCAGCAGCTTAGATTACACCTCCACAGATACGCAGTATTTT. Translating it yields CASSLDYTSTDTQYF.

V gene TRBV7-2 combines with J gene TRBJ1-2; D perhaps matches TRBD1 (5 bases). Deletions cut 0 bases from V and 4 bases from J, with 12 bases between. The CDR3 is 15 amino acids. Germline V gives CDR1 SGHTA, CDR2 FQGNSA. The CDR3, as DNA: TGTGCCAGCAGCTTAGCGGGGGTCAGTAGCTATGGCTACACCTTC. Its protein is CASSLAGVSSYGYTF. The full variable domain, with the rest looked up from reference TRBV7-2 and TRBJ1-2, is GAGVSQSPSNKVTEKGKDVELRCDPISGHTALYWYRQSLGQGLEFLIYFQGNSAPDKSGLPSDRFSAERTGGSVSTLTIQRTQQEDSAVYLCASSLAGVSSYGYTFGSGTRLTVV.

This clonotype has more than one count but fewer than ten. J is TRBJ1-2 and V is TRBV12-3 or TRBV12-4, with TRBD1 identical over 10 bases. The CDR3 consists of 13 residues. The V gene end was trimmed by 5 bases and the J gene end by 7 bases; junction bases not matched to a gene: 4. The DNA of the CDR3 is TGTGCCAGCAGTGCTGACAGGGGGCTTGGCTACACCTTC. Translated, it gives CASSADRGLGYTF.

The rearrangement joins TRBV5-1 to TRBJ1-5; 7 bases align to TRBD1. The germline V gene has CDR1 SGHRS and CDR2 YFSETQ. There are 14 residues in the CDR3. The ends lost 3 bases at V and 5 bases at J; junction bases unmatched: 5. CDR3 region: CASSSQGGDQPQHF. CDR3 sequence (DNA): TGCGCCAGCAGCTCCCAGGGGGGTGATCAGCCCCAGCATTTT. The whole variable domain, remainder taken from reference TRBV5-1 and TRBJ1-5, is KAGVTQTPRYLIKTRGQQVTLSCSPISGHRSVSWYQQTPGQGLQFLFEYFSETQRNKGNFPGRFSGRQFSNSRSEMNVSTLELGDSALYLCASSSQGGDQPQHFGDGTRLSIL.

The rearrangement uses TRBV11-2 and TRBJ1-3; D is undetermined. The ends were cut back, 3 bases at V and 0 bases at J, with 15 bases in the middle. CDR3 length: 17 amino acids. Germline CDR1 SGHAT, CDR2 FQNNGV. The CDR3 coding sequence is TGTGCCAGCAGCTTTGATCCCGACATAAACTCTGGAAACACCATATATTTT. Translated, it gives CASSFDPDINSGNTIYF.

The V gene is TRBV20-1, the J gene TRBJ1-1; D is unresolved. The CDR3 contains 13 residues. Trimming pared 1 base from V and 3 bases from J, leaving 9 bases between. The V gene's germline CDR1 is DFQATT and CDR2 SNEGSKA (reference sequence). The chain's CDR3 is CSARGQIHTEAFF. CDR3 DNA: TGCAGTGCTAGAGGGCAGATTCACACTGAAGCTTTCTTT.

A word on this clonotype: At one boundary the junction diverges from the germline segment, which might be a read error. This chain connects TRBV5-5 to TRBJ2-5; D unresolved. The germline CDR1 and CDR2 sequences are SGHKS and YYEKEE (reference sequence). The CDR3 runs to 13 residues. CDR3 coding DNA: TGTGCCAGCAGCTCATTCTACCAGGAGACCCAGTACTTC. It yields the protein CASSSFYQETQYF.

This chain joins TRBV2 and TRBJ2-3; D is undetermined. CDR3 length: 14 amino acids. The V end lost 4 bases, the J end lost 6 bases, and 14 bases lay between the germline ends. CDR1 SNHLY and CDR2 FYNNEI come from the germline V gene. The CDR3 DNA reads TGTGCCAGCAGTGTAGTGGGGAATCGGGATACGCAGTATTTT. The encoded protein is CASSVVGNRDTQYF.

Details on this clonotype: Possible read error: a much larger clone is one base away. This chain joins TRBV29-1 and TRBJ2-2; 7 nucleotides align to TRBD1. Germline-derived CDR1 and CDR2 are SQVTM and ANQGSEA. CDR3 length: 13 residues. The V and J ends lost 0 bases and 7 bases, in that order; junction bases with no gene match: 2. CDR3 sequence: CSVEETGYGELFF. In DNA, the CDR3 is TGCAGCGTTGAAGAGACAGGGTACGGGGAGCTGTTTTTT.

This clonotype was detected a few times. The gene calls are TRBV4-2 and TRBJ2-7; TRBD1 is a possible D gene (5 bases). This CDR3 comprises 13 residues. The germline gives CDR1 LGHNA, CDR2 YNFKEQ. V lost 3 bases, J lost 2 bases, and 8 bases lay in between. The CDR3 protein is CASSHLTAYEQYF. CDR3 DNA sequence: TGTGCCAGCAGCCACCTGACAGCCTACGAGCAGTACTTC.

In its sample, this clonotype was seen a few times. CDR3 sequence (DNA): TGCAGTGCTAGAGATCGTGGGGAAAGCTCCTACAATGAGCAGTTCTTC. This sequence encodes CSARDRGESSYNEQFF. The chain joins TRBV20-1 to TRBJ2-1; D gene unclear. This CDR3 is 16 amino acids long. V was trimmed by 0 bases and J by 0 bases, leaving 12 bases between them. CDR1 is DFQATT, CDR2 SNEGSKA, per germline (reference sequence).

The chain recombines TRBV18 with TRBJ2-1; the match to TRBD2 covers 10 bases. The CDR3 totals 16 residues. The germline gives CDR1 KGHSH, CDR2 LQKENI. V gave up 0 bases and J gave up 6 bases; unmatched junction bases: 5. CDR3 amino acids: CASSPPSSGGGNEQFF. In DNA form, the CDR3 reads TGTGCCAGCTCACCACCGTCTAGCGGGGGAGGCAATGAGCAGTTCTTC.

The J gene is TRBJ2-3, the V gene TRBV9; 9 bases line up with TRBD1. J lost 3 bases, V lost 10 bases, and 6 bases had no gene match. CDR1 is SGDLS and CDR2 is YYNGEE in the germline V gene. This CDR3 is built from 13 residues. This chain's CDR3 is CAGGTGPTDTQYF. The CDR3 DNA is TGTGCCGGAGGGACAGGGCCGACAGATACGCAGTATTTT.

The chain recombines TRBV5-1 with TRBJ2-2, with 8 bases identical to TRBD1. In germline, CDR1 is SGHRS, CDR2 YFSETQ. With V trimmed by 0 bases and J by 7 bases, 5 bases remained unmatched. This CDR3 region has 15 residues. CDR3: CASSLDQGASGELFF. The DNA of the CDR3 is TGCGCCAGCAGCTTGGATCAGGGGGCGAGCGGGGAGCTGTTTTTT.

There are a few counts of this clonotype. The J gene is TRBJ2-3, the V gene TRBV15; 9 bases fit TRBD1. The CDR3 runs to 13 residues. Unmatched junction bases numbered 2, after V lost 3 bases and J lost 7 bases. Looked up from germline, CDR1 is LNHNV and CDR2 is YYDKDF (reference sequence). CDR3: CATSRGTGHTQYF. The CDR3 nucleotides read TGTGCCACCAGCAGGGGGACAGGGCATACGCAGTATTTT.